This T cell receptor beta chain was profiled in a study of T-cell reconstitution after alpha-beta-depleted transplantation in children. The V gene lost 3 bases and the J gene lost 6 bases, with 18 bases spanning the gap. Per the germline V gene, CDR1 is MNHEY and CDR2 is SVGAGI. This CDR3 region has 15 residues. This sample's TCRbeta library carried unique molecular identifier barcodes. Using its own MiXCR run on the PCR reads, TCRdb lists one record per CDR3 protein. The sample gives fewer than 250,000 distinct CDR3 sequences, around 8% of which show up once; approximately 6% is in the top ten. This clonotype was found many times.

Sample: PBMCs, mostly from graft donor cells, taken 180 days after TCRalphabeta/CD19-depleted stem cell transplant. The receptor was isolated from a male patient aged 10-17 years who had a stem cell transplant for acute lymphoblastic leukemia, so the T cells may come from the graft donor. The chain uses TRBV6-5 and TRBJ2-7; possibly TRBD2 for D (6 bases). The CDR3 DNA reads TGTGCCAGCAGTTATTGGGCGGGACGGGATCGCGAGCAGTACTTC. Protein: CASSYWAGRDREQYF.